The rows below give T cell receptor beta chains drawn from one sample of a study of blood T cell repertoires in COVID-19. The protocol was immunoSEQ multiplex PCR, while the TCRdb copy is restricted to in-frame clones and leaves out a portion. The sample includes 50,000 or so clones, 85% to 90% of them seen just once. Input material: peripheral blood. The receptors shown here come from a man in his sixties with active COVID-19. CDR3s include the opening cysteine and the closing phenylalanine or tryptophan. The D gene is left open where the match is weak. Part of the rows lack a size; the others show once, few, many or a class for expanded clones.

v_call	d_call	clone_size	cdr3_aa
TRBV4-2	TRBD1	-	CASSQPTGGVAEAFF
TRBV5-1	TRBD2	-	CASSFVLAGGGNEQFF
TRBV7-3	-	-	CASSLAGGSTDTQYF
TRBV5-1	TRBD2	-	CASSPLAGVLSYEQYF
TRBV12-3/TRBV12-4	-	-	CASREGTMETQYF
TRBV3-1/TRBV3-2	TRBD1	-	CASSQATGDNSPLHF
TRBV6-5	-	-	CASTPSAYYEQYF
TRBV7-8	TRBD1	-	CASSSGTDYGYTF
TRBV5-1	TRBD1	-	CASSLVGTGSPDTQYF
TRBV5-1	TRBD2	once	CASSFTSGSSYNEQFF
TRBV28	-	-	CASGKGPISGYPNEQFF
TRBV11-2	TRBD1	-	CASSLSYGQGRETQYF
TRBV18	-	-	CASSQQGQGNEQFF
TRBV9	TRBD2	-	CASSVAGGPYNEQFF
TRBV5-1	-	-	CASSFWTDNYGYTF
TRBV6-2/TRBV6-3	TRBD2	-	CASSDPRGSSTDTQYF
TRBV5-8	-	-	CASSRGTSTDTQYF
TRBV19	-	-	CASSKFRGTGELFF
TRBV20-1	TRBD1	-	CSAGGTAICEQYF
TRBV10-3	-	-	CAIMETGSTDTQYF
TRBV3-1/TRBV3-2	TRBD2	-	CASSPGLAGASFDNEQFF
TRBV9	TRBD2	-	CASSPQEASGYNEQFF
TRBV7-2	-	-	CASSLSPGLGYYEQYF
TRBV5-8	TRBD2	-	CASSSGWSSGGTDTQYF
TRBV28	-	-	CASSQRGELFF
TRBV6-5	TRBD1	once	CASSRTGGVEEQYF
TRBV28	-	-	CASSLNWDISYEQYF
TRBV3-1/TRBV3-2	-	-	CASSLTGWANTQYF
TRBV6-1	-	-	CASSEMGGQPQHF
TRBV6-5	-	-	CASTGSRGLGEQYF
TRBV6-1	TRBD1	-	CASSDRGLWETQYF
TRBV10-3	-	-	CAITDYGEQFF
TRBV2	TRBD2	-	CASTRQGTSGRHTYEQYF
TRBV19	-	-	CAGGIGNQPQHF
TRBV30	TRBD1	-	CAWEGQMNTEAFF
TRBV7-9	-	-	CASSQRELTNEKLFF
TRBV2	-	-	CASAIVGSGDEQYF
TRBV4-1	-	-	CASSPLGRGPAPGEQFF
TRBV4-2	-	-	CASSQDYDIYEQYF
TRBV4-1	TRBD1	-	CASSLQGGTIYF
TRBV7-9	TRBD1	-	CASSRTGGEQYF
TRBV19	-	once	CASSMADTDTQYF
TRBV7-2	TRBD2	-	CASSPGLAGTYEQYF
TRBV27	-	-	CASTFWGGAYNEQFF
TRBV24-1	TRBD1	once	CAHFTGVHQPQHF
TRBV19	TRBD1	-	CASRSTGTGSTNEKLFF
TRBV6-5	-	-	CASSSVRGGTQYF
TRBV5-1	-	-	CASSGGNAKNIQYF
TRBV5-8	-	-	CASSSRELGGNTIYF
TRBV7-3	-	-	CASSLTGAGWGSTTDTQYF
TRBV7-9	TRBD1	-	CASSQTGVLYGYTF
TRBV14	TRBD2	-	CASSSQLAGEQFF